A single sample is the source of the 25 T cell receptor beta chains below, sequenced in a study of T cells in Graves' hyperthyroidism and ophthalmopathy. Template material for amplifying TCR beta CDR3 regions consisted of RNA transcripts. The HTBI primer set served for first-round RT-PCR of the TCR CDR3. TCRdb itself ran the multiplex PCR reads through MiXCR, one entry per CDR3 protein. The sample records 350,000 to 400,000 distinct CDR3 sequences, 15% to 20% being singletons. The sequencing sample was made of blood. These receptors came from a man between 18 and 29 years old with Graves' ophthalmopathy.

CDR3 protein: CASGGDRSTNEQFF. Here the CDR3 DNA reads TGTGCCAGCGGGGGGGACAGGTCCACAAATGAGCAGTTCTTC. The chain links TRBV7-9 to TRBJ2-1; weak D call: TRBD1 (8 bases). Germline CDR1 and CDR2: SEHNR and FQNEAQ (reference sequence). V lost 8 bases, J lost 7 bases, and 18 bases lay in between. The CDR3 has 14 residues.

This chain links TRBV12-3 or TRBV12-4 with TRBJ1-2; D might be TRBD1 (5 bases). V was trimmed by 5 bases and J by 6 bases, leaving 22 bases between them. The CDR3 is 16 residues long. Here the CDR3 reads CASSPYWDGLNDGYTF. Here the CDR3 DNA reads TGTGCCAGCAGTCCTTATTGGGACGGACTTAATGATGGCTACACCTTC.

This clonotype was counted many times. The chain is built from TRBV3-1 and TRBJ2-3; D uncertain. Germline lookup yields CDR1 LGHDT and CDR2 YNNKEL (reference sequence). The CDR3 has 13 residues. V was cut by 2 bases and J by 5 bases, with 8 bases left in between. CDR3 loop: CASSQPNEDTQYF. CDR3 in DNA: TGTGCCAGCAGCCAACCGAACGAAGATACGCAGTATTTT.

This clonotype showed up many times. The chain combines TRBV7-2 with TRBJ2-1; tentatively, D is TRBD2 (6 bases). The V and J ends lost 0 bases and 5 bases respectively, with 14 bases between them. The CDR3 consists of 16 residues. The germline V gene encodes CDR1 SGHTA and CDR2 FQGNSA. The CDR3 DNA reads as TGTGCCAGCAGCTTAGCGGGAGGACTTACCAACAATGAGCAGTTCTTC. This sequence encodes CASSLAGGLTNNEQFF.

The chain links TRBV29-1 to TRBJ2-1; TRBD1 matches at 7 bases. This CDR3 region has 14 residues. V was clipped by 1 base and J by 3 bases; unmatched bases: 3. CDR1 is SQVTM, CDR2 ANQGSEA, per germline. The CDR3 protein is CSVEVTGSYNEQFF. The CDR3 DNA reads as TGCAGCGTTGAAGTGACAGGGAGCTACAATGAGCAGTTCTTC.

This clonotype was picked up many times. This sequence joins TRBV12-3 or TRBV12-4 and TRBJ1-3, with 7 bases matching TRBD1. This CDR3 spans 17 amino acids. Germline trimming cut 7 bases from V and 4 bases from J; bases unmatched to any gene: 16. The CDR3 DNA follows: TGTGCCAGCACCCCTGGAGGGGGTCAGGGGGGAGGAAACACCATATATTTT. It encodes CASTPGGGQGGGNTIYF.

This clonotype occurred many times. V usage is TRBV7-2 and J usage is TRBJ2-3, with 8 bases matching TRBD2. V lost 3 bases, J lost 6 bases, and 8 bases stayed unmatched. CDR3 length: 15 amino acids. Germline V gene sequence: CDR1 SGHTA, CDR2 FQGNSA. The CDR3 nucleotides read TGTGCCAGCAGCTTTTTCGGGGGGGCCAGTGATACGCAGTATTTT. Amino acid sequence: CASSFFGGASDTQYF. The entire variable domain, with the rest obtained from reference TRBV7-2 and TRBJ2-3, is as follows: GAGVSQSPSNKVTEKGKDVELRCDPISGHTALYWYRQSLGQGLEFLIYFQGNSAPDKSGLPSDRFSAERTGGSVSTLTIQRTQQEDSAVYLCASSFFGGASDTQYFGPGTRLTVL.

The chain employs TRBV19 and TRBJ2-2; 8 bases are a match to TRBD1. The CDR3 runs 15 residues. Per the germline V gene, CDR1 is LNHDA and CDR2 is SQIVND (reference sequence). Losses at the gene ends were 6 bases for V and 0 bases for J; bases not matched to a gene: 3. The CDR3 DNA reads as TGTGCCAGTAGCCCACAGGGGGCGAACACCGGGGAGCTGTTTTTT. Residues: CASSPQGANTGELFF.

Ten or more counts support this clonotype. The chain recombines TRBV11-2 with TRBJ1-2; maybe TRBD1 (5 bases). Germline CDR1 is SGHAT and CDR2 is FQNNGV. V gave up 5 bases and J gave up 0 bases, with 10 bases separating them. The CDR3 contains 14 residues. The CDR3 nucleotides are TGTGCCAGCAGCCTGGACATGACTAACTATGGCTACACCTTC. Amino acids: CASSLDMTNYGYTF.

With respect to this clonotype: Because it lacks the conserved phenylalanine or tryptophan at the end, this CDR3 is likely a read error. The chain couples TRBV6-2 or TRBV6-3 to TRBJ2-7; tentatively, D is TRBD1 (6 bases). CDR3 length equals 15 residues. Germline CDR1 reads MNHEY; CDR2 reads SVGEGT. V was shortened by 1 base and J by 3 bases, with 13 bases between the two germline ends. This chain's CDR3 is CASSYYRGLFYEQYL. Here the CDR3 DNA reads TGTGCCAGCAGTTACTATAGGGGGTTATTCTACGAGCAGTACCTC.

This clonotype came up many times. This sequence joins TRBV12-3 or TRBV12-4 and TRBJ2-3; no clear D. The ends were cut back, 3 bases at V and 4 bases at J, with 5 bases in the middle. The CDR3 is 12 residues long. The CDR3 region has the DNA TGTGCCAGCAGTTTGTGGGCAGATACGCAGTATTTT. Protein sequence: CASSLWADTQYF.

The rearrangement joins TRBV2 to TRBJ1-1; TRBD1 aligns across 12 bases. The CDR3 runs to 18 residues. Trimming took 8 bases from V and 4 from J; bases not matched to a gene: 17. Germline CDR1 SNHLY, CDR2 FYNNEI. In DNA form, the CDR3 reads TGTGCCAGCTCACCCCTCGGGACAGGGGGCGAAAGAAGCACTGAAGCTTTCTTT. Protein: CASSPLGTGGERSTEAFF.

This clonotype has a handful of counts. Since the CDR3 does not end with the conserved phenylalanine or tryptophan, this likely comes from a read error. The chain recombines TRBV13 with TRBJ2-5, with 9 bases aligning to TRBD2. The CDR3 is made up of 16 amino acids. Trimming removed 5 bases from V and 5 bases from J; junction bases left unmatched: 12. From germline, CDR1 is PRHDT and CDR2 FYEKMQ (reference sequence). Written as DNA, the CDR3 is TGTGCCAGCAGCGGCGCGGGAGGGCCCCGAGGGGAGACCCAGTACCTC. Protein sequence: CASSGAGGPRGETQYL.

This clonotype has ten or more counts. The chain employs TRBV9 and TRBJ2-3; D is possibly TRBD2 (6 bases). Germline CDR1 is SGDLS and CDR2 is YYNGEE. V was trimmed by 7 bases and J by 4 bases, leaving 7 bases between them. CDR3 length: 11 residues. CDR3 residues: CASGGADTQYF. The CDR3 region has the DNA TGTGCCAGCGGAGGGGCAGATACGCAGTATTTT.

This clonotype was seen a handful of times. In DNA, the CDR3 is TGTGCCAGCTCCGAGAGGACAGGGCTCTACGAGCAGTACTTC. It is translated as CASSERTGLYEQYF. The chain joins TRBV18 to TRBJ2-7; 8 bases agree with TRBD1. From germline, CDR1 is KGHSH and CDR2 LQKENI. The CDR3 has 14 amino acids. V shed 6 bases and J 3 bases; nucleotides not matched to a gene: 7.

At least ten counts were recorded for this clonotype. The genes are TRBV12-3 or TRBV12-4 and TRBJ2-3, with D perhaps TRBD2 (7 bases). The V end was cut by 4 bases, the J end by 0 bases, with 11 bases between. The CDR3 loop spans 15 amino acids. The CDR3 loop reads CASSWRGGSTDTQYF. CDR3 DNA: TGTGCCAGCAGTTGGAGGGGGGGTAGCACAGATACGCAGTATTTT.

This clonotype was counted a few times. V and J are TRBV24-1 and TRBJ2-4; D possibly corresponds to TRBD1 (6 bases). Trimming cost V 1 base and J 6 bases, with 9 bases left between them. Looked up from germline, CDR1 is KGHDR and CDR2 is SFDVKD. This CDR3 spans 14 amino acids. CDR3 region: CATSDFPTGNIQYF. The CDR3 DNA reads TGTGCCACCAGTGATTTCCCGACAGGAAACATTCAGTACTTC.

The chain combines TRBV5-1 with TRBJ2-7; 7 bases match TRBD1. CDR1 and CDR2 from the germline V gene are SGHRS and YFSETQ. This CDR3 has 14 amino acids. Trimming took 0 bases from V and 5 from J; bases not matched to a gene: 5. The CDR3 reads CASSLGQGVHEQYF. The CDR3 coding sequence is TGCGCCAGCAGCTTGGGGCAGGGGGTCCACGAGCAGTACTTC.

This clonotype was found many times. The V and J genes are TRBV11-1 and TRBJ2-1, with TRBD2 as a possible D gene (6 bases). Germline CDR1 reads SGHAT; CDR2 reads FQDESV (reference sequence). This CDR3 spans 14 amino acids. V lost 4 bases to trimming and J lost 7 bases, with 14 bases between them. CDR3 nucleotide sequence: TGTGCCAGCAGCTGGGGTGTGGGGGGAAATGAGCAGTTCTTC. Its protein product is CASSWGVGGNEQFF.

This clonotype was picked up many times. CDR3 amino acids: CASSLGSGTEAFF. CDR3 in DNA: TGTGCCAGCAGCCTAGGGTCGGGGACTGAAGCTTTCTTT. The rearrangement joins TRBV3-1 to TRBJ1-1, with no clear D. The CDR3 runs to 13 residues. V lost 4 bases to trimming and J lost 5 bases, with 11 bases between them. Per germline, CDR1 LGHDT and CDR2 YNNKEL (reference sequence).

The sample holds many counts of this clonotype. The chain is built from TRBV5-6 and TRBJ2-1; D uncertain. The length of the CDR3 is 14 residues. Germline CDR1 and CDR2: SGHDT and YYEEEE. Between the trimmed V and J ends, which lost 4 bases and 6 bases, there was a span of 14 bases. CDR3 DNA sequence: TGTGCCAGCAGCCCTCTGCCCATCGGCAATGAGCAGTTCTTC. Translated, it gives CASSPLPIGNEQFF.

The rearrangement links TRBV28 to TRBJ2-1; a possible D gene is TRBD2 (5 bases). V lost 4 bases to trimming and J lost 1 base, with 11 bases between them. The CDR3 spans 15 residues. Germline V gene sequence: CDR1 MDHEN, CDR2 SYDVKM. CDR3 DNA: TGTGCCAGCAGTTACCGACGGGGATCCTACAATGAGCAGTTCTTC. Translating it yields CASSYRRGSYNEQFF.

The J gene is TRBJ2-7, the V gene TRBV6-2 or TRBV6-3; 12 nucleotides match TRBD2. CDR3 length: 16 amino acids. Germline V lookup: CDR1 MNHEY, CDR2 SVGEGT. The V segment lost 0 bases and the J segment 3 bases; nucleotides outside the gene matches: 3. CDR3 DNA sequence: TGTGCCAGCAGTTACTCGACTAGCGGGGGATACTACGAGCAGTACTTC. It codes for CASSYSTSGGYYEQYF.

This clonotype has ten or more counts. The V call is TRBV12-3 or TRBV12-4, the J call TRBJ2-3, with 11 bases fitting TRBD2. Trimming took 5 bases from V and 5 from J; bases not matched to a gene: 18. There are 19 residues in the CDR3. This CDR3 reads CASSPSGLAGGPSGDTQYF. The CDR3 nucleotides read TGTGCCAGCAGTCCCTCCGGGCTAGCGGGGGGCCCTTCCGGAGATACGCAGTATTTT.

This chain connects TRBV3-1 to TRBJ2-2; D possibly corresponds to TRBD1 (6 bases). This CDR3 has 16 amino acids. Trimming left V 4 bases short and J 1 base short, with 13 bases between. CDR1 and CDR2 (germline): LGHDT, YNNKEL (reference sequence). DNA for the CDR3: TGTGCCAGCAGCCTCGGACAGCCCCTGAACACCGGGGAGCTGTTTTTT. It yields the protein CASSLGQPLNTGELFF.